The 14 T cell receptor beta chains listed next were all sequenced from one sample in a study of post-analysis software for immune sequencing data. Whole-study findings and limits: Four or five TRBV segments, including TRBV5-6, TRBV5-1 and TRBV20-1, were more frequent in patients than controls.

Antigen specificity for these receptors is unknown. Unique molecular identifiers were present in the TCR beta cDNA libraries. TCRdb reprocessed the PCR reads with MiXCR, giving one entry per CDR3 protein. The table shows about 800,000 distinct CDR3 sequences, with 30% occurring only once. The material sequenced was blood. These receptors were collected from a girl aged 10 to 17 with multiple sclerosis.

The chain's CDR3 is CASTGTPGRQPQHF. In nucleotides, the CDR3 is TGTGCCAGCACCGGGACACCGGGGCGCCAGCCCCAGCATTTT. The V call is TRBV27, the J call TRBJ1-5; weak D call: TRBD1 (6 bases). CDR3 size: 14 residues. The V and J ends lost 7 bases and 7 bases respectively, with 17 bases between them. In germline, CDR1 is MNHEY, CDR2 SMNVEV (reference sequence).

The rearrangement joins TRBV10-3 to TRBJ2-6; the D is unclear. Germline CDR1 reads ENHRY; CDR2 reads SYGVKD. V dropped 0 bases and J dropped 2 bases, with 20 bases sitting between them. This CDR3 contains 20 residues. The CDR3 here is CAISESKIAPNPPGANVLTF. As DNA, the CDR3 is TGTGCCATCAGTGAGTCGAAAATCGCCCCAAACCCCCCTGGGGCCAACGTCCTGACTTTC.

This clonotype was detected a few times. The rearrangement links TRBV20-1 to TRBJ2-1; D might be TRBD2 (5 bases). Trimming removed 3 bases from V and 5 bases from J, with 17 bases in between. The length of the CDR3 is 15 residues. Per germline, CDR1 DFQATT and CDR2 SNEGSKA (reference sequence). The CDR3 here is CSASPLAGSDNEQFF. The CDR3 bases are TGCAGTGCTAGTCCCCTAGCCGGTTCGGACAATGAGCAGTTCTTC.

This chain connects TRBV4-3 to TRBJ2-4, with unresolved D. CDR1 is LGHNA, CDR2 YSLEER, per germline. CDR3 size: 15 residues. V lost 6 bases and J 10 bases, leaving 22 bases between the germline ends. The CDR3 DNA reads as TGCGCCAGCAGACCAAACAGAGCCGCAGACCAAATTCAGTACTTC. Its protein product is CASRPNRAADQIQYF.

This clonotype has only a few counts. V gene TRBV9 combines with J gene TRBJ2-1, with 11 nucleotides matching TRBD2. V lost 0 bases to trimming and J lost 7 bases; unmatched junction nucleotides: 6. CDR3 length: 16 residues. Germline lookup yields CDR1 SGDLS and CDR2 YYNGEE. The CDR3 reads CASSVGLAGGNNEQFF. DNA for the CDR3: TGTGCCAGCAGCGTAGGCCTAGCGGGAGGCAATAATGAGCAGTTCTTC.

The chain carries TRBV5-1 and TRBJ1-1; D not resolved. The V gene lost 1 base and the J gene lost 5 bases, with 12 bases spanning the gap. The CDR3 consists of 14 residues. Germline CDR1 and CDR2: SGHRS and YFSETQ. CDR3 in amino acids: CASSLNLGRTEAFF. The DNA for the CDR3 is TGCGCCAGCAGCTTGAATCTTGGAAGGACTGAAGCTTTCTTT.

The J gene is TRBJ2-3, the V gene TRBV20-1; D is uncertain. The CDR3 runs 15 residues. CDR1 is DFQATT, CDR2 SNEGSKA, per germline (reference sequence). V was shortened by 5 bases and J by 6 bases, with 21 bases between the two germline ends. This CDR3 reads CSAPGQGLVGDTQYF. In nucleotides, the CDR3 is TGCAGTGCTCCCGGCCAAGGTCTTGTCGGGGATACGCAGTATTTT.

The chain carries TRBV27 and TRBJ1-1; D is unclear. Trimming took off 8 bases at V and 4 bases at J, with 11 bases between the two ends. This CDR3 contains 12 residues. Germline V lookup: CDR1 MNHEY, CDR2 SMNVEV (reference sequence). The CDR3 DNA reads TGTGCCAGCTCGGACGCATCCACTGAAGCTTTCTTT. Translation gives CASSDASTEAFF.

The sample holds a few counts of this clonotype. The chain is built from TRBV10-2 and TRBJ2-7; the match to TRBD2 covers 8 bases. V trimming: 6 bases; J trimming: 3 bases; junction bases outside the gene matches: 10. Germline CDR1 WSHSY, CDR2 SAAADI. This CDR3 region has 15 residues. The CDR3 nucleotides are TGCGCCAGCAGACAAATAGCGGGACCAAGCTACGAGCAGTACTTC. The encoded protein is CASRQIAGPSYEQYF.

J is TRBJ2-5 and V is TRBV29-1, with D uncertain. Germline V lookup: CDR1 SQVTM, CDR2 ANQGSEA. Trimming left V 1 base short and J 5 bases short, with 8 bases between. The CDR3 extends over 12 amino acids. CDR3 bases: TGCAGCGTTGAAGGGGCGGCGGAGACCCAGTACTTC. Protein sequence: CSVEGAAETQYF.

This clonotype was counted a few times. V usage is TRBV28 and J usage is TRBJ1-6, with a tentative D call TRBD1 (6 bases). This CDR3 spans 17 amino acids. From germline, CDR1 is MDHEN and CDR2 SYDVKM. V lost 1 base and J lost 7, with 17 bases in between. CDR3 coding DNA: TGTGCCAGCAGTTTATCCCTTGACAGGCGAGGGAATTCACCCCTCCACTTT. It specifies CASSLSLDRRGNSPLHF.

This clonotype was counted between two and nine times. This sequence joins TRBV5-1 and TRBJ2-7, with D unresolved. V was pared by 7 bases and J by 0 bases, with 14 bases between. The V gene's germline CDR1 is SGHRS and CDR2 YFSETQ. This CDR3 has 14 amino acids. For the CDR3, the DNA is TGCGCCAGCGCCCCCCGGCTACGCTCCTACGAGCAGTACTTC. It specifies CASAPRLRSYEQYF.

This clonotype was detected only a few times. The V and J genes are TRBV29-1 and TRBJ1-6, with D unresolved. The CDR3 loop spans 15 amino acids. The V gene lost 7 bases and the J gene lost 8 bases, with 21 bases spanning the gap. Per the germline V gene, CDR1 is SQVTM and CDR2 is ANQGSEA. CDR3 sequence: CSARMGRQAHSPLHF. The CDR3 DNA is TGCAGCGCCCGCATGGGCAGGCAAGCCCATTCACCCCTCCACTTT.

This chain joins TRBV5-1 and TRBJ1-5, with a tentative D call TRBD1 (5 bases). Trimming removed 0 bases from V and 7 bases from J, with 14 bases in between. Germline V gives CDR1 SGHRS, CDR2 YFSETQ. The CDR3 has 15 amino acids. CDR3 loop: CASSLEAGGDQPQHF. The CDR3, as DNA: TGCGCCAGCAGCTTGGAGGCCGGCGGGGACCAGCCCCAGCATTTT.